This TCR beta chain was documented in a study of blood T cell repertoires in COVID-19. Study at large: Acute-phase and convalescent COVID-19 samples originated in the United States, Italy and Spain.

Method: immunoSEQ multiplex PCR; TCRdb's copy keeps in-frame clones and lacks some. Among about 65,000 clones listed, approximately 80% were seen once. Germline V gene data show CDR1 as MDHEN and CDR2 as SYDVKM. The V segment lost 3 bases and the J segment 8 bases; nucleotides outside the gene matches: 9. The CDR3 length is 14 residues. The Seattle site enrolled patients during active infection and followed them longitudinally. This clonotype originated in a man aged 50 to 59 with COVID-19, enrolled during active disease. Sequenced: peripheral blood. V and J are TRBV28 and TRBJ1-2, with 7 bases identical to TRBD1. CDR3 sequence: CASSFATGTEGYTF. For the CDR3, the DNA is TGTGCCAGCAGTTTCGCGACAGGGACGGAGGGCTACACCTTC.